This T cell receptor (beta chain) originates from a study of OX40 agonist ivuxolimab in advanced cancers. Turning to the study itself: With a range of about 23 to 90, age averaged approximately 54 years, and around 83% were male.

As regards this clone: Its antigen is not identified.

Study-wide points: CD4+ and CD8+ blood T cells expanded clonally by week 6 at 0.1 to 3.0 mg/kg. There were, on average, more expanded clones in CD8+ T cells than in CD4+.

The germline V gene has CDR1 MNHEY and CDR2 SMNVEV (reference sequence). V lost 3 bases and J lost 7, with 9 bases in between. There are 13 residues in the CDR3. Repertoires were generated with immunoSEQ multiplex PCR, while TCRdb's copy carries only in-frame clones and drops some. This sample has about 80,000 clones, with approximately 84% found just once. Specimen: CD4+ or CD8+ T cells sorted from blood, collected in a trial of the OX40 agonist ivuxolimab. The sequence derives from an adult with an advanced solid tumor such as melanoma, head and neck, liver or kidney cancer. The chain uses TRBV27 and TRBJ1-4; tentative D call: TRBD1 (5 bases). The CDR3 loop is CASSFVRGEKLFF. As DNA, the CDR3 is TGTGCCAGCAGTTTCGTTAGGGGTGAAAAACTGTTTTTT.